The text below deals with one TCR beta chain. The data originate from a study of blood T cell repertoires in COVID-19. Study details: Both acute and convalescent COVID-19 samples were obtained from the United States, Italy and Spain. T cells, B-cell-depleted T cells, or PBMCs supplied cDNA or gDNA.

V was pared by 5 bases and J by 1 base, with 6 bases between. Germline assignment: CDR1 LNHDA and CDR2 SQIVND (reference sequence). The length of the CDR3 is 13 residues. Only in-frame clones appear in the TCRdb table, and some are missing; sequencing was by immunoSEQ multiplex PCR. The table shows 60,000 to 70,000 clones, with 85% to 90% occurring only once. The sequence was collected from a woman of 80 years or more with active COVID-19. The genes are TRBV19 and TRBJ2-1; D is uncertain. Sample: peripheral blood. The CDR3 spells CASSLTSYNEQFF. For the CDR3, the DNA is TGTGCCAGTAGTCTAACTTCCTACAATGAGCAGTTCTTC.